This T cell receptor (beta chain) was captured by sequencing in a study of blood T cells in healthy people across ages. Donation came from healthy Caucasian individuals in Russia who were aged 6 to 90. Isolation per sample recovered at least 7 million PBMCs. The second PCR ran roughly 6 to 11 cycles with a sample-barcoded 5' primer and J-beta primers. All samples gave at least 2.5 million CDR3-containing paired-end reads. MiXCR, run by TCRdb on the 5' RACE reads, gives a single entry per CDR3 protein. The sample shows some 1,500,000 distinct CDR3 sequences, around 40% of them seen only once. Looked up from germline, CDR1 is MRHNA and CDR2 is SNTAGT. This CDR3 spans 15 amino acids. V lost 4 bases and J lost 7; bases outside the gene matches: 8.

The genes are TRBV6-4 and TRBJ2-1, with 9 nucleotides matching TRBD2. The TCR originated in a young woman in good health. The material sequenced was blood. The CDR3 reads CASSVLAGALNEQFF. CDR3 coding DNA: TGTGCCAGCAGTGTCTTAGCGGGAGCATTAAATGAGCAGTTCTTC.